This entry lists 14 T cell receptor beta chains sequenced from one sample in a study of T cell changes during pregnancy in multiple sclerosis. The table came from immunoSEQ multiplex PCR; TCRdb's copy has only in-frame clones and leaves some out. The sample contains some 100,000 clones, almost 95% of which appear only once. The specimen was peripheral blood, collected before pregnancy. The receptors come from a female donor with multiple sclerosis, enrolled in a pregnancy study.

The genes are TRBV19 and TRBJ2-1; 8 bases map to TRBD2. CDR3 length equals 14 residues. Germline values: CDR1 LNHDA, CDR2 SQIVND (reference sequence). With 5 bases clipped from V and 7 bases from J, the junction kept 7 bases outside the gene matches. The CDR3 region is CASSLWGLENEQFF. Written as DNA, the CDR3 is TGTGCCAGTAGTCTCTGGGGACTAGAGAATGAGCAGTTCTTC.

The genes are TRBV28 and TRBJ2-1; 7 bases align to TRBD1. This CDR3 is 14 amino acids long. Germline CDR1 reads MDHEN; CDR2 reads SYDVKM. V shed 6 bases, J shed 4 bases, and the junction held 6 bases outside the gene matches. CDR3 loop: CASSAGDSYNEQFF. DNA of the CDR3: TGTGCCAGCAGCGCCGGGGACAGTTACAATGAGCAGTTCTTC.

The gene calls are TRBV5-6 and TRBJ1-3; D possibly corresponds to TRBD1 (6 bases). This CDR3 is built from 14 residues. Germline V gene sequence: CDR1 SGHDT, CDR2 YYEEEE. Trimming cost V 2 bases and J 4 bases, with 10 bases left between them. CDR3 residues: CASSLTGPGNTIYF. In nucleotides, the CDR3 is TGTGCCAGCAGCTTAACAGGGCCGGGAAACACCATATATTTT.

This sequence joins TRBV4-1 and TRBJ2-7; 11 bases align to TRBD1. The CDR3 runs 15 residues. CDR1 MGHRA and CDR2 YSYEKL come from the germline V gene. V lost 1 base, J lost 5 bases, and 4 bases stayed unmatched. The CDR3 loop is CASSQGGQGAHEQYF. CDR3 DNA: TGCGCCAGCAGCCAAGGCGGACAGGGGGCTCACGAGCAGTACTTC.

This clone was recorded once. This chain uses TRBV28 with TRBJ1-3, with 7 bases lining up with TRBD1. J was trimmed by 3 bases and V by 4 bases; bases with no gene match: 6. Germline V CDR1 and CDR2: MDHEN, SYDVKM. This CDR3 has 15 residues. In DNA, the CDR3 is TGTGCCAGCAGTTCGCCGACAGGGATTGGAAACACCATATATTTT. Protein: CASSSPTGIGNTIYF.

There are a few counts of this clone. The sample carries other DNA sequences with the same CDR3. The chain joins TRBV9 to TRBJ2-7, with 13 bases lining up with TRBD2. This CDR3 is 16 amino acids long. The germline gives CDR1 SGDLS, CDR2 YYNGEE. J was trimmed by 4 bases and V by 3 bases; bases with no gene match: 7. The CDR3, as DNA: TGTGCCAGCAGCGAGGGGGGGACTAGCGGGACGTACGAGCAGTACTTC. Encoded protein: CASSEGGTSGTYEQYF.

This rearrangement joins TRBV11-2 to TRBJ1-4; D uncertain. The V gene lost 5 bases and the J gene lost 5 bases, with 12 bases spanning the gap. Germline CDR1 and CDR2: SGHAT and FQNNGV. The length of the CDR3 is 14 residues. The CDR3 loop reads CASSRGGLNEKLFF. CDR3 sequence (DNA): TGTGCCAGCAGCCGGGGTGGGTTGAATGAAAAACTGTTTTTT.

The chain carries TRBV6-6 and TRBJ1-3; D gene ambiguous. Trimming took 2 bases from V and 4 from J, leaving 15 bases between them. There are 16 residues in the CDR3. Germline loops: CDR1 MNHNY, CDR2 SVGAGI (reference sequence). The CDR3 coding sequence is TGTGCCAGCAGTTACATTGCGGGTGGGGTAGGAAACACCATATATTTT. It yields the protein CASSYIAGGVGNTIYF.

In DNA, the CDR3 is TGTGCCTGGAGTCCGACTAGCGTCCAAGAGACCCAGTACTTC. Protein sequence: CAWSPTSVQETQYF. The V call is TRBV30, the J call TRBJ2-5; 8 bases are a match to TRBD2. The CDR3 covers 14 residues. Germline lookup yields CDR1 GTSNPN and CDR2 SVGIG (reference sequence). The trim removed 2 bases at V and 1 base at J, leaving 3 bases unmatched. Complete variable domain (other parts from reference TRBV30 and TRBJ2-5): SQTIHQWPATLVQPVGSPLSLECTVEGTSNPNLYWYRQAAGRGLQLLFYSVGIGQISSEVPQNLSASRPQDRQFILSSKKLLLSDSGFYLCAWSPTSVQETQYFGPGTRLLVL.

The V and J genes are TRBV2 and TRBJ1-4; a weak D match, TRBD1 (6 bases). V was clipped by 8 bases and J by 4 bases, with 17 bases between them. CDR3 length: 15 amino acids. Germline-derived CDR1 and CDR2 are SNHLY and FYNNEI. CDR3 sequence: CASSSGQFVNEKLFF. The CDR3 nucleotides are TGTGCCAGCTCCTCTGGACAGTTTGTTAATGAAAAACTGTTTTTT. Full variable domain (remainder filled in from reference TRBV2 and TRBJ1-4): EPEVTQTPSHQVTQMGQEVILRCVPISNHLYFYWYRQILGQKVEFLVSFYNNEISEKSEIFDDQFSVERPDGSNFTLKIRSTKLEDSAMYFCASSSGQFVNEKLFFGSGTQLSVL.

This chain connects TRBV5-3 to TRBJ1-1; no clear D. TRBV5-3 is filed as an ORF, its function uncertain. The V end lost 2 bases, the J end lost 8 bases, and 22 bases lay between the germline ends. The CDR3 runs to 16 residues. CDR3 in amino acids: CARSFLTRGIFSEAFF. The CDR3 nucleotides are TGTGCCAGAAGCTTTTTGACGCGGGGAATCTTTTCCGAAGCTTTCTTT.

In the case of this clone: One junction end does not reproduce the germline sequence, and a read error may be involved. This chain joins TRBV11-2 and TRBJ2-2, with TRBD2 matching 7 bases. The CDR3 runs to 13 residues. The germline V gene encodes CDR1 SGHAT and CDR2 FQNNGV. The CDR3 loop is CASASGNAGELFF. CDR3 DNA sequence: TGTGCCAGCGCCAGCGGGAACGCCGGGGAGCTGTTTTTT.

The chain uses TRBV30 and TRBJ2-1; possibly TRBD1 for D (6 bases). V dropped 3 bases and J dropped 3 bases, with 27 bases sitting between them. The germline V gene has CDR1 GTSNPN and CDR2 SVGIG (reference sequence). This CDR3 comprises 19 residues. The DNA of the CDR3 is TGTGCCTGGAGGGTTACAGGGAGCTCTAGTCCTTTAAACTACAATGAGCAGTTCTTC. Protein sequence: CAWRVTGSSSPLNYNEQFF.

The sample holds one count of this clone. V and J are TRBV19 and TRBJ2-7; 8 bases align to TRBD1. The germline V gene encodes CDR1 LNHDA and CDR2 SQIVND (reference sequence). The trim removed 6 bases at V and 5 bases at J, leaving 6 bases unmatched. This CDR3 spans 13 amino acids. The CDR3 loop reads CASRVQGVDEQYF. CDR3 DNA: TGTGCCAGTAGGGTACAGGGGGTCGACGAGCAGTACTTC. The variable domain in full, completed from reference TRBV19 and TRBJ2-7, reads DGGITQSPKYLFRKEGQNVTLSCEQNLNHDAMYWYRQDPGQGLRLIYYSQIVNDFQKGDIAEGYSVSREKKESFPLTVTSAQKNPTAFYLCASRVQGVDEQYFGPGTRLTVT.